This entry describes one T cell receptor beta chain. Sequenced by immunoSEQ multiplex PCR; TCRdb stores in-frame clones only, minus some. The sample contains 45,000 to 70,000 clones, about 94% of which appear only once. The CDR3 has 13 residues. V was clipped by 9 bases and J by 2 bases, with 8 bases between them. CDR1 and CDR2 (germline): MDHEN, SYDVKM. This sample was included in a study of T cell changes during pregnancy in multiple sclerosis. This receptor was identified in a female donor in good health, enrolled as a control in a pregnancy study. Material: peripheral blood, obtained in the third trimester of pregnancy. The rearrangement links TRBV28 to TRBJ2-6, with D unclear. The DNA for the CDR3 is TGTGCCAGTTTAACAACTGGGGCCAACGTCCTGACTTTC. Translated, it gives CASLTTGANVLTF.